What follows are 32 T cell receptor beta chains derived from one specimen sequenced in a study of blood T cell repertoires in COVID-19. Profiling relied on immunoSEQ multiplex PCR, and the TCRdb table lists in-frame clones only, not all of them. The sample carries over 50,000 clones, 80% to 90% recorded once. The sample taken for sequencing was peripheral blood. These receptor sequences come from a human donor in a cohort sampled during active COVID-19.

The gene calls are TRBV3-1 (or the pseudogene TRBV3-2) and TRBJ1-4; the D gene is possibly TRBD1 (5 bases). V was pared by 1 base and J by 4 bases, with 13 bases between. Germline V gene sequence: CDR1 LGHDT, CDR2 YNNKEL (reference sequence). The CDR3 has 16 amino acids. As DNA, the CDR3 is TGTGCCAGCAGCCAAGTACCCGCAGGGTTTAATGAAAAACTGTTTTTT. This translates into CASSQVPAGFNEKLFF.

The V call is TRBV19, the J call TRBJ2-2; D is undetermined. CDR3 length equals 14 residues. The V gene lost 5 bases and the J gene lost 3 bases, with 10 bases spanning the gap. Germline V gene lookup returns CDR1 LNHDA and CDR2 SQIVND (reference sequence). CDR3 nucleotides: TGTGCCAGTAGTCCTGGGCAATACACCGGGGAGCTGTTTTTT. Its translation: CASSPGQYTGELFF.

V gene TRBV23-1 combines with J gene TRBJ2-6, with D unresolved. TRBV23-1 falls under the ORF class, with uncertain function. V lost 4 bases, J lost 1 base, and 14 bases lay in between. CDR3 length equals 17 residues. CDR3 residues: CASSPDKSGSGANVLTF. DNA of the CDR3: TGCGCCAGCAGTCCCGATAAATCGGGTTCTGGGGCCAACGTCCTGACTTTC.

The chain couples TRBV6-5 to TRBJ1-2; D remains ambiguous. Germline V CDR1 and CDR2: MNHEY, SVGAGI. The CDR3 is 15 amino acids. The V and J ends lost 0 bases and 5 bases respectively, with 13 bases between them. The DNA of the CDR3 is TGTGCCAGCAGTTACTCTTGGGAGGGAGCGTATGGCTACACCTTC. Amino acids: CASSYSWEGAYGYTF.

The chain has TRBV12-3 or TRBV12-4 and TRBJ1-1; unclear D gene. Trimming pared 3 bases from V and 5 bases from J, leaving 10 bases between. The CDR3 consists of 13 residues. CDR3 loop: CASSFRTDTEAFF. Here the CDR3 DNA reads TGTGCCAGCAGTTTCCGCACAGATACTGAAGCTTTCTTT.

This clone was observed a few times. The V call is TRBV13, the J call TRBJ2-1; 7 bases map to TRBD1. The CDR3 covers 18 residues. Trimming cost V 0 bases and J 1 base; bases outside gene matches: 9. In germline, CDR1 is PRHDT, CDR2 FYEKMQ (reference sequence). In DNA, the CDR3 is TGTGCCAGCAGCTTAGGCCTTGGACAGGCCGTATCCTACAATGAGCAGTTCTTC. Protein sequence: CASSLGLGQAVSYNEQFF.

This clone was found once. The genes are TRBV10-2 and TRBJ2-1; TRBD2 agrees at 8 bases. The germline V gene has CDR1 WSHSY and CDR2 SAAADI. The CDR3 is made up of 14 amino acids. J was trimmed by 7 bases and V by 9 bases; bases with no gene match: 11. The DNA of the CDR3 is TGCGCCAGTGCCCCGCCTGGGACTAGTAATGAGCAGTTCTTC. Encoded protein: CASAPPGTSNEQFF.

The chain has TRBV9 and TRBJ2-5; 7 nucleotides line up with TRBD1. The CDR3 has 14 residues. Germline V gives CDR1 SGDLS, CDR2 YYNGEE. V dropped 3 bases and J dropped 4; count of bases not matched to a gene: 6. The CDR3 region is CASSASGGRETQYF. The CDR3 DNA follows: TGTGCCAGCAGCGCCTCAGGGGGTCGAGAGACCCAGTACTTC.

V and J are TRBV15 and TRBJ1-1, with D unresolved. The CDR3 consists of 13 residues. Germline V CDR1 and CDR2: LNHNV, YYDKDF (reference sequence). The V end was cut by 5 bases, the J end by 0 bases, with 7 bases between. The CDR3 sequence is CATSLEMNTEAFF. The CDR3 DNA reads as TGTGCCACCAGCCTCGAGATGAACACTGAAGCTTTCTTT.

J is TRBJ2-1 and V is TRBV15, with TRBD2 matching over 11 bases. The germline V gene has CDR1 LNHNV and CDR2 YYDKDF (reference sequence). This CDR3 region has 17 residues. Trimming at V came to 5 bases and at J to 2 bases, leaving 8 bases not matched to a gene. The DNA of the CDR3 is TGTGCCACCAGCGGTTGGACTAGCGGGTGGGCCTACAATGAGCAGTTCTTC. This codes for CATSGWTSGWAYNEQFF.

This chain joins TRBV5-6 and TRBJ2-6, with D possibly matching TRBD1 (5 bases). Germline V gene data show CDR1 as SGHDT and CDR2 as YYEEEE. The CDR3 is 13 residues long. V gave up 4 bases and J gave up 5 bases, with 7 bases separating them. Here the CDR3 DNA reads TGTGCCAGCAGCAGGACACGGGCCAACGTCCTGACTTTC. This encodes CASSRTRANVLTF.

The rearrangement joins TRBV25-1 to TRBJ2-7; tentatively, D is TRBD2 (5 bases). CDR3 length equals 15 residues. The germline CDR1 and CDR2 sequences are MGHDK and SYGVNS. The germline V and J ends were trimmed by 1 base and 0 bases, with 10 bases remaining between them. The CDR3 DNA reads as TGTGCCAGCAGTGAATCCGAGGGCCGCTCCTACGAGCAGTACTTC. Protein sequence: CASSESEGRSYEQYF.

This chain connects TRBV18 to TRBJ2-1, with D possibly TRBD1 on 5 matching bases. The CDR3 loop spans 13 amino acids. The germline V and J ends were trimmed by 3 bases and 5 bases, with 8 bases remaining between them. Germline V lookup: CDR1 KGHSH, CDR2 LQKENI. The CDR3 DNA follows: TGTGCCAGCTCACCGACAGATAACAATGAGCAGTTCTTC. Its protein is CASSPTDNNEQFF.

This chain uses TRBV18 with TRBJ2-7; 7 bases align to TRBD1. The V segment lost 4 bases and the J segment 0 bases; nucleotides outside the gene matches: 6. This CDR3 is 15 amino acids long. CDR1 and CDR2 (germline): KGHSH, LQKENI. In DNA, the CDR3 is TGTGCCAGCTCACTGACGACAGGGAGCTCCTACGAGCAGTACTTC. Amino acid sequence: CASSLTTGSSYEQYF.

The rearrangement uses TRBV6-5 and TRBJ2-7; TRBD1 matches at 9 bases. CDR3 length equals 14 residues. In germline, CDR1 is MNHEY, CDR2 SVGAGI. Unmatched junction bases numbered 8, after V lost 4 bases and J lost 7 bases. This chain's CDR3 is CASSWGQGRREQYF. The CDR3 DNA follows: TGTGCCAGCAGTTGGGGACAGGGTCGGAGGGAGCAGTACTTC.

The rearrangement links TRBV18 to TRBJ1-4, with 9 positions matching TRBD1. V trimming: 6 bases; J trimming: 6 bases; junction bases outside the gene matches: 5. The CDR3 runs 14 residues. The V gene's germline CDR1 is KGHSH and CDR2 LQKENI. This chain's CDR3 is CASSRQGGDEKLFF. CDR3 bases: TGTGCCAGCTCTCGACAGGGGGGAGATGAAAAACTGTTTTTT.

The chain links TRBV4-1 to TRBJ2-7; 10 nucleotides match TRBD2. Germline CDR1 and CDR2: MGHRA and YSYEKL. The V gene end was trimmed by 1 base and the J gene end by 1 base; junction bases not matched to a gene: 7. This CDR3 spans 17 amino acids. The CDR3 sequence is CASSQAPSGGASYEQYF. The CDR3 bases are TGCGCCAGCAGCCAAGCCCCCAGCGGGGGGGCGTCCTACGAGCAGTACTTC.

V gene TRBV7-3 combines with J gene TRBJ2-1; 12 positions agree with TRBD2. CDR3 length equals 15 residues. V lost 9 bases to trimming and J lost 6 bases; unmatched junction nucleotides: 9. Germline V CDR1 and CDR2: SGHTA, FQGTGA. CDR3 amino acids: CASTALAGGLNEQFF. CDR3 nucleotides: TGTGCCAGTACCGCCCTAGCGGGGGGGCTCAATGAGCAGTTCTTC.

The rearrangement links TRBV7-2 to TRBJ2-7, with 13 bases lining up with TRBD2. The CDR3 totals 16 residues. Unmatched junction bases numbered 5, after V lost 4 bases and J lost 2 bases. Germline V gives CDR1 SGHTA, CDR2 FQGNSA. The CDR3, as DNA: TGTGCCAGCAGCTCGCGGACTAGCGGGGGCCCCTACGAGCAGTACTTC. It encodes CASSSRTSGGPYEQYF.

V gene TRBV11-2 combines with J gene TRBJ2-7; 11 bases agree with TRBD2. CDR1 and CDR2 from the germline V gene are SGHAT and FQNNGV. The length of the CDR3 is 16 residues. After removal of 6 bases from V and 8 bases from J, the junction contained 15 bases not matched to a gene. CDR3 sequence reads: CASSFMTSGIATKQYF. CDR3 in DNA: TGTGCCAGCAGTTTCATGACTAGCGGGATCGCTACAAAGCAGTACTTC.

The J gene is TRBJ2-5, the V gene TRBV2; 7 bases map to TRBD1. This CDR3 has 13 residues. V lost 8 bases, J lost 1 base, and 4 bases stayed unmatched. Germline V gives CDR1 SNHLY, CDR2 FYNNEI. CDR3 bases: TGTGCCAGCCGGCAGGGGGTCCAAGAGACCCAGTACTTC. Protein product: CASRQGVQETQYF.

This clone was picked up one time. In nucleotides, the CDR3 is TGTGCCATCAGTGAGGGATCGACGGGGTGGTATGGCTACACCTTC. It translates to CAISEGSTGWYGYTF. The rearrangement links TRBV10-3 to TRBJ1-2; D is unclear. This CDR3 has 15 residues. The V end lost 2 bases, the J end lost 5 bases, and 15 bases lay between the germline ends. Germline CDR1 is ENHRY and CDR2 is SYGVKD.

The chain has TRBV14 and TRBJ2-1; 9 bases map to TRBD1. V lost 3 bases to trimming and J lost 1 base; unmatched junction nucleotides: 7. This CDR3 spans 17 amino acids. Looked up from germline, CDR1 is SGHDN and CDR2 is FVKESK. CDR3 region: CASSQTGGAISYNEQFF. The CDR3 DNA is TGTGCCAGCAGCCAGACAGGGGGTGCCATTTCCTACAATGAGCAGTTCTTC.

The rearrangement links TRBV5-1 to TRBJ2-2, with D unclear. Trimming took off 3 bases at V and 1 base at J, with 7 bases between the two ends. Germline values: CDR1 SGHRS, CDR2 YFSETQ. This CDR3 spans 14 amino acids. The chain's CDR3 is CASSSGQNTGELFF. Here the CDR3 DNA reads TGCGCCAGCAGCTCGGGTCAGAACACCGGGGAGCTGTTTTTT.

This clone was observed a single time. The gene calls are TRBV25-1 and TRBJ2-7; D is perhaps TRBD1 (5 bases). The CDR3 contains 14 residues. V was cut by 6 bases and J by 1 base, with 13 bases left in between. Germline CDR1 MGHDK, CDR2 SYGVNS. Written as DNA, the CDR3 is TGTGCCAGCAGCGACAGTCTCCGGTCCTACGAGCAGTACTTC. This sequence encodes CASSDSLRSYEQYF.

The CDR3 loop is CASRVTGGSPLHF. The DNA for the CDR3 is TGTGCCAGCAGGGTTACAGGGGGATCACCCCTCCACTTT. This chain uses TRBV2 with TRBJ1-6, with 8 bases identical to TRBD1. CDR1 SNHLY and CDR2 FYNNEI come from the germline V gene. The CDR3 is 13 amino acids. Trimming cost V 6 bases and J 10 bases; bases outside gene matches: 5.

V and J are TRBV21-1 and TRBJ1-4; the table's TRBD1 call for D was not verified on the DNA. TRBV21-1 has pseudogene status. This CDR3 has 15 amino acids. CDR3 amino acids: CASSKAHRGLEKLFF. In DNA, the CDR3 is TGTGCCAGCAGCAAAGCTCACAGGGGGCTTGAAAAACTGTTTTTT.

This clone has only one observation. The V call is TRBV12-3 or TRBV12-4, the J call TRBJ1-2, with 7 bases aligning to TRBD1. After removal of 6 bases from V and 4 bases from J, the junction contained 2 bases not matched to a gene. This CDR3 is built from 12 residues. The CDR3 DNA follows: TGTGCCAGCAGGGGGACAGCCTATGGCTACACCTTC. It translates to CASRGTAYGYTF.

This clone was seen a few times. This chain connects TRBV19 to TRBJ1-6; D is perhaps TRBD1 (5 bases). V shed 7 bases and J shed 7 bases, with 17 bases lying between them. The CDR3 length is 15 residues. Germline loops: CDR1 LNHDA, CDR2 SQIVND (reference sequence). This CDR3 is CASNDIRQTNSPLHF. The DNA of the CDR3 is TGTGCCAGTAATGATATCCGACAGACCAATTCACCCCTCCACTTT.

The chain links TRBV6-5 to TRBJ1-5; the D is unclear. CDR1 MNHEY and CDR2 SVGAGI come from the germline V gene. The CDR3 extends over 12 amino acids. Between the trimmed V and J ends, which lost 7 bases and 1 base, there was a span of 5 bases. The CDR3 coding sequence is TGTGCCAGCAATCTGAGCAATCAGCCCCAGCATTTT. Translating gives CASNLSNQPQHF.

This rearrangement joins TRBV7-8 to TRBJ1-4, with 9 positions matching TRBD1. Per the germline V gene, CDR1 is SGHVS and CDR2 is FQNEAQ. V shed 0 bases and J 10 bases; nucleotides not matched to a gene: 9. The CDR3 consists of 16 residues. In DNA form, the CDR3 reads TGTGCCAGCAGCTTAGCGCATACAGGGGGCACGGGAAAACTGTTTTTT. It codes for CASSLAHTGGTGKLFF.

This clone appeared a single time. V gene TRBV25-1 combines with J gene TRBJ1-3, with D maybe TRBD1 (5 bases). Trimming cost V 6 bases and J 4 bases, with 16 bases left between them. Germline loops: CDR1 MGHDK, CDR2 SYGVNS. The CDR3 length is 15 residues. Here the CDR3 reads CASSDNSRGGNTIYF. The CDR3 region has the DNA TGTGCCAGCAGCGACAATTCTAGGGGCGGAAACACCATATATTTT.